These 15 T cell receptor beta chains were all obtained from the same sample, sequenced in a study of T-cell reconstitution after alpha-beta-depleted transplantation in children. TCRbeta library construction was performed incorporating unique molecular identifiers. TCRdb reanalysed the PCR reads using MiXCR and keeps one entry per CDR3 protein. The table has 700,000 to 850,000 distinct CDR3 sequences, 15% to 20% seen once. The specimen was PBMCs, mostly from graft donor cells, collected 360 days after TCRalphabeta/CD19-depleted stem cell transplant. Receptor source: a male patient between 5 and 17 years old who had a stem cell transplant for acute lymphoblastic leukemia, so the T cells may come from the graft donor.

The chain uses TRBV10-3 and TRBJ1-5; TRBD1 matches 11 bases. The CDR3 contains 17 residues. Germline CDR1 ENHRY, CDR2 SYGVKD. Trimming removed 3 bases from V and 6 bases from J; junction bases left unmatched: 10. CDR3 sequence reads: CAISDYPGQGVGQPQHF. CDR3 bases: TGTGCCATCAGTGATTATCCGGGACAGGGGGTAGGTCAGCCCCAGCATTTT.

This chain links TRBV11-2 with TRBJ2-6; no clear D. Between the trimmed V and J ends, which lost 4 bases and 0 bases, there was a span of 16 bases. The CDR3 sequence is 18 residues long. Germline V lookup: CDR1 SGHAT, CDR2 FQNNGV. Here the CDR3 DNA reads TGTGCCAGCAGCTCCCCGGGTCTAAGGGTCTCTGGGGCCAACGTCCTGACTTTC. Translated, it gives CASSSPGLRVSGANVLTF.

This clonotype has a handful of counts. The rearrangement uses TRBV5-1 and TRBJ1-1; D perhaps matches TRBD1 (6 bases). The CDR3 covers 18 residues. V was trimmed by 4 bases and J by 5 bases, leaving 27 bases between them. CDR1 and CDR2 from the germline V gene are SGHRS and YFSETQ. In DNA, the CDR3 is TGCGCCAGCAGCCGCTTCCACAGGGCCCAGACCCCGGAAACTGAAGCTTTCTTT. This codes for CASSRFHRAQTPETEAFF.

This clonotype was recorded a few times. The chain employs TRBV2 and TRBJ1-6; TRBD1 matches 7 bases. The ends lost 6 bases at V and 5 bases at J; junction bases unmatched: 10. Germline V lookup: CDR1 SNHLY, CDR2 FYNNEI. The CDR3 is made up of 16 amino acids. As DNA, the CDR3 is TGTGCCAGCAGGTTCCTCGCGGGACAGAATAATTCACCCCTCCACTTT. It encodes CASRFLAGQNNSPLHF. The complete variable domain, with remaining parts taken from reference TRBV2 and TRBJ1-6, reads EPEVTQTPSHQVTQMGQEVILRCVPISNHLYFYWYRQILGQKVEFLVSFYNNEISEKSEIFDDQFSVERPDGSNFTLKIRSTKLEDSAMYFCASRFLAGQNNSPLHFGNGTRLTVT.

This clonotype has at least ten counts. The chain recombines TRBV7-3 with TRBJ2-2; the match to TRBD2 covers 15 bases. The CDR3 extends over 16 amino acids. Per the germline V gene, CDR1 is SGHTA and CDR2 is FQGTGA. The V segment lost 4 bases and the J segment 4 bases; nucleotides outside the gene matches: 1. The CDR3 loop is CASSSGLAGGTGELFF. In DNA form, the CDR3 reads TGTGCCAGCAGCTCGGGACTAGCGGGAGGCACCGGGGAGCTGTTTTTT.

This clonotype has a handful of counts. The chain employs TRBV7-9 and TRBJ2-1; 7 bases agree with TRBD1. CDR3 length equals 14 residues. Per germline, CDR1 SEHNR and CDR2 FQNEAQ (reference sequence). V was clipped by 7 bases and J by 7 bases; unmatched bases: 10. The CDR3 DNA reads as TGTGCCAGCACGAAAAGACAGGGTTCGAATGAGCAGTTCTTC. It is translated as CASTKRQGSNEQFF.

This clonotype was observed a handful of times. This sequence joins TRBV7-3 and TRBJ2-2; 13 bases agree with TRBD2. Germline V lookup: CDR1 SGHTA, CDR2 FQGTGA. Trimming took 1 base from V and 1 from J; bases not matched to a gene: 6. The CDR3 sequence is 19 residues long. The CDR3 DNA reads as TGTGCCAGCAGCTTAATCGGGACTAGCGGGAAAATGAACACCGGGGAGCTGTTTTTT. It translates to CASSLIGTSGKMNTGELFF. The full variable domain, in which reference TRBV7-3 and TRBJ2-2 provide the parts outside the CDR3, is GAGVSQTPSNKVTEKGKYVELRCDPISGHTALYWYRQSLGQGPEFLIYFQGTGAADDSGLPNDRFFAVRPEGSVSTLKIQRTERGDSAVYLCASSLIGTSGKMNTGELFFGEGSRLTVL.

This clonotype was seen a few times. The chain has TRBV27 and TRBJ2-2, with TRBD2 as a possible D gene (6 bases). Germline-derived CDR1 and CDR2 are MNHEY and SMNVEV (reference sequence). The germline V and J ends were trimmed by 2 bases and 4 bases, with 8 bases remaining between them. The CDR3 consists of 14 residues. CDR3 amino acids: CASSLGGLTGELFF. CDR3 coding DNA: TGTGCCAGCAGTTTAGGGGGACTCACCGGGGAGCTGTTTTTT.

To note about this clonotype: This may be a read error, as it is one base from a much larger clone. No conserved phenylalanine or tryptophan is present at the end of the CDR3, so a read error is the likely explanation. V and J are TRBV10-1 and TRBJ2-7; D gene unclear. The CDR3 sequence is 13 residues long. The germline V gene encodes CDR1 WNHNN and CDR2 SYGVQD (reference sequence). Between the trimmed V and J ends, which lost 0 bases and 2 bases, there was a span of 5 bases. This CDR3 is CASSESVAYEQYS. The CDR3 DNA follows: TGCGCCAGCAGTGAGTCCGTCGCCTACGAGCAGTACTCC.

Ten or more counts support this clonotype. Here the CDR3 DNA reads TGTGCCAGCAGGCCCCTAGGAGGCTACGAGCAGTACTTC. Protein: CASRPLGGYEQYF. The J gene is TRBJ2-7, the V gene TRBV14; maybe TRBD2 (5 bases). Germline-derived CDR1 and CDR2 are SGHDN and FVKESK. The ends were cut back, 6 bases at V and 3 bases at J, with 12 bases in the middle. CDR3 length: 13 residues.

This chain links TRBV6-6 with TRBJ1-1, with no clear D. Trimming cost V 2 bases and J 5 bases, with 9 bases left between them. Germline CDR1 MNHNY, CDR2 SVGAGI (reference sequence). The CDR3 totals 13 residues. The CDR3 here is CASSYGKNTEAFF. The CDR3, as DNA: TGTGCCAGCAGTTACGGCAAGAATACTGAAGCTTTCTTT.

The V call is TRBV7-9, the J call TRBJ2-7; no clear D gene. This CDR3 has 12 amino acids. V was pared by 2 bases and J by 3 bases, with 5 bases between. Germline loops: CDR1 SEHNR, CDR2 FQNEAQ (reference sequence). The CDR3 is CASSLNDYEQYF. CDR3 in DNA: TGTGCCAGCAGCTTAAACGACTACGAGCAGTACTTC.

This clonotype was counted ten times or more. This chain joins TRBV10-3 and TRBJ2-1, with 13 bases lining up with TRBD2. Germline V gives CDR1 ENHRY, CDR2 SYGVKD. Trimming took 5 bases from V and 5 from J; bases not matched to a gene: 18. CDR3 length: 20 amino acids. The CDR3 reads CAISPVVLLAGGPSDNEQFF. For the CDR3, the DNA is TGTGCCATCAGTCCCGTCGTATTACTAGCGGGAGGGCCCTCGGACAATGAGCAGTTCTTC.

This clonotype was detected a few times. The chain carries TRBV14 and TRBJ2-3, with D perhaps matching TRBD2 (5 bases). Looked up from germline, CDR1 is SGHDN and CDR2 is FVKESK. CDR3 size: 15 residues. Trimming pared 4 bases from V and 4 bases from J, leaving 15 bases between. The CDR3: CASSRTRFMADTQYF. The CDR3 coding sequence is TGTGCCAGCAGCCGAACTAGGTTTATGGCAGATACGCAGTATTTT.

The table lists this clonotype with a few counts. At one of its ends the junction is not consistent with the germline gene, which may arise from a read error. The V call is TRBV11-2, the J call TRBJ1-3; D uncertain. The length of the CDR3 is 13 residues. The germline CDR1 and CDR2 sequences are SGHAT and FQNNGV. The CDR3 bases are TGTGCCAGCAGCTTAAGCTCTAGAAACACCATATATTTT. Encoded protein: CASSLSSRNTIYF.